The next 32 T cell receptor beta chains were all read from a single sample in a study of Graves' ophthalmopathy and Graves' hyperthyroidism. RNA transcripts provided the template for amplifying TCR beta CDR3 regions. First-round RT-PCR with HTBI primers preceded a second-round multiplex PCR. TCRdb redid the calling of the multiplex PCR reads with MiXCR, one entry per CDR3 protein. The table includes around 660,000 distinct CDR3 sequences, about 40% detected once. Input material: peripheral blood. The receptors here all came from an adult man with Graves' ophthalmopathy.

The chain is built from TRBV6-5 and TRBJ1-6; no reliable D call. The CDR3 loop spans 13 amino acids. V gave up 6 bases and J gave up 9 bases, with 12 bases separating them. CDR1 and CDR2 from the germline V gene are MNHEY and SVGAGI. The CDR3 DNA follows: TGTGCCAGCAGCTTGGGGTACGGTTCACCCCTCCACTTT. As protein: CASSLGYGSPLHF.

This clonotype has at least ten counts. The chain recombines TRBV4-1 with TRBJ1-2; 10 bases are a match to TRBD1. The junction had 5 bases not matched to a gene; V was cut back by 3 bases and J by 4 bases. This CDR3 region has 15 residues. Germline CDR1 reads MGHRA; CDR2 reads YSYEKL. The CDR3 reads CASSQLDRGFYGYTF. For the CDR3, the DNA is TGCGCCAGCAGCCAGTTGGACAGGGGGTTCTATGGCTACACCTTC.

This clonotype was seen once. V usage is TRBV10-3 and J usage is TRBJ1-1, with 11 bases matching TRBD1. The ends lost 4 bases at V and 4 bases at J; junction bases unmatched: 5. The CDR3 is 15 residues long. Germline V CDR1 and CDR2: ENHRY, SYGVKD. The CDR3: CAISGDRGSGTEAFF. The CDR3 DNA sequence: TGTGCCATCAGTGGGGACAGGGGGTCTGGCACTGAAGCTTTCTTT.

Of note for this clonotype: At one boundary the junction diverges from the germline segment, which might be a read error. The chain recombines TRBV10-3 with TRBJ1-5; no definite D call. Germline CDR1 is ENHRY and CDR2 is SYGVKD. CDR3 length equals 15 residues. Here the CDR3 DNA reads TGTGCCAGCAGTGAAGATGGCATTGGCAATCAGCCCCAGCATTTT. The encoded protein is CASSEDGIGNQPQHF.

J is TRBJ2-5 and V is TRBV29-1, with D possibly being TRBD2 (5 bases). Trimming cost V 8 bases and J 4 bases, with 14 bases left between them. The germline V gene has CDR1 SQVTM and CDR2 ANQGSEA. CDR3 length: 12 amino acids. CDR3 in DNA: TGCAGCATCCGGGTGGCGGGAGAGACCCAGTACTTC. Translation: CSIRVAGETQYF.

This clonotype was seen a handful of times. The genes are TRBV12-3 or TRBV12-4 and TRBJ1-3; the match to TRBD1 covers 7 bases. V lost 0 bases to trimming and J lost 2 bases; unmatched junction nucleotides: 1. This CDR3 has 15 amino acids. The CDR3, as DNA: TGTGCCAGCAGTTTAGCCGGGACAGCTGGAAACACCATATATTTT. Protein sequence: CASSLAGTAGNTIYF.

Many counts were recorded for this clonotype. The chain employs TRBV6-5 and TRBJ2-7; D is undetermined. This CDR3 has 15 residues. CDR1 and CDR2 (germline): MNHEY, SVGAGI. The V end was cut by 0 bases, the J end by 3 bases, with 12 bases between. CDR3 nucleotide sequence: TGTGCCAGCAGTTACTCGAGTCTGGGATTCTACGAGCAGTACTTC. Translation: CASSYSSLGFYEQYF.

This clonotype was counted ten times or more. This chain links TRBV24-1 with TRBJ2-7; 9 nucleotides match TRBD2. V was pared by 3 bases and J by 5 bases, with 19 bases of the junction left unmatched. This CDR3 has 19 residues. CDR1 is KGHDR, CDR2 SFDVKD, per germline. CDR3: CATSDAGQVGAGGPHEQYF. The CDR3 bases are TGTGCCACCAGTGATGCAGGGCAAGTTGGTGCGGGAGGGCCTCACGAGCAGTACTTC.

This clonotype was recorded at least ten times. The CDR3 bases are TGCAGTGCTCAGACAGGGGAAGTTGCAACTAATGAAAAACTGTTTTTT. Its protein product is CSAQTGEVATNEKLFF. V is TRBV20-1 and J is TRBJ1-4, with TRBD1 identical over 8 bases. V dropped 5 bases and J dropped 0; count of bases not matched to a gene: 8. CDR1 and CDR2 from the germline V gene are DFQATT and SNEGSKA (reference sequence). This CDR3 is built from 16 residues.

This clonotype appeared many times. The chain carries TRBV7-9 and TRBJ1-2, with D possibly TRBD1 on 5 matching bases. Between the trimmed V and J ends, which lost 2 bases and 4 bases, there was a span of 17 bases. The CDR3 contains 16 residues. The germline gives CDR1 SEHNR, CDR2 FQNEAQ (reference sequence). The CDR3 nucleotides are TGTGCCAGCAGCTTATCGGGGGTCGAGGAGGTCTATGGCTACACCTTC. Protein sequence: CASSLSGVEEVYGYTF.

With regard to this clonotype: One end of the junction fails to match germline, which may point to a read error. The chain carries TRBV9 and TRBJ1-2, with no clear D. Per germline, CDR1 SGDLS and CDR2 YYNGEE. The CDR3 totals 17 residues. The CDR3 DNA follows: TGTGCCAGCAGTGCTAGACCGTCCGGCCAGGCCAACTATGGTTACACCTTC. Encoded protein: CASSARPSGQANYGYTF.

Concerning this clonotype: Being one base from a much bigger clone, this may be a read error. CDR3 amino acids: CASSGRASAGEPFF. The CDR3 region has the DNA TGTGCCAGCAGCGGGAGGGCCTCCGCCGGGGAGCCGTTTTTT. The rearrangement uses TRBV11-1 and TRBJ2-2; 7 bases map to TRBD2. This CDR3 region has 14 residues. Germline-derived CDR1 and CDR2 are SGHAT and FQDESV (reference sequence).

Comment on this clonotype: This sequence may be a read error, since a much larger clone differs from it by one base. The J gene is TRBJ1-5, the V gene TRBV7-2; D remains ambiguous. CDR1 SGHTA and CDR2 FQGNSA come from the germline V gene. This CDR3 contains 12 residues. The V gene lost 6 bases and the J gene lost 5 bases, with 8 bases spanning the gap. The CDR3 region is CASRKTDQPQHF. CDR3 in DNA: TGTGCCAGCAGAAAGACTGATCAGCCCCAGCATTTT.

The chain recombines TRBV7-3 with TRBJ2-3, with D tentatively TRBD1 (5 bases). CDR1 and CDR2 from the germline V gene are SGHTA and FQGTGA. The V and J ends lost 5 bases and 1 base respectively, with 13 bases between them. The CDR3 runs 15 residues. The CDR3 reads CASSPQGVGTDTQYF. As DNA, the CDR3 is TGTGCCAGCAGCCCTCAGGGCGTCGGCACAGATACGCAGTATTTT.

The V and J genes are TRBV30 and TRBJ2-5; D gene uncertain. V was cut by 3 bases and J by 4 bases, with 3 bases left in between. The V gene's germline CDR1 is GTSNPN and CDR2 SVGIG (reference sequence). The CDR3 runs to 10 residues. In nucleotides, the CDR3 is TGTGCCTGGAGAGGAGAGACCCAGTACTTC. It codes for CAWRGETQYF. Using reference TRBV30 and TRBJ2-5 for the parts outside the CDR3, the full variable domain is SQTIHQWPATLVQPVGSPLSLECTVEGTSNPNLYWYRQAAGRGLQLLFYSVGIGQISSEVPQNLSASRPQDRQFILSSKKLLLSDSGFYLCAWRGETQYFGPGTRLLVL.

This clonotype appeared many times. The DNA for the CDR3 is TGCGCCAGCAGTGAGTCAAAGGAGAGGCGCGGGACCGGTGCCGTC. Translated: CASSESKERRGTGAV. This chain links TRBV10-1 with TRBJ2-7; maybe TRBD2 (6 bases). Germline V lookup: CDR1 WNHNN, CDR2 SYGVQD (reference sequence). This CDR3 has 15 amino acids.

This clonotype was seen many times. The chain recombines TRBV9 with TRBJ2-5; 7 bases are a match to TRBD2. This CDR3 has 13 residues. With 0 bases clipped from V and 9 bases from J, the junction kept 5 bases outside the gene matches. Germline V lookup: CDR1 SGDLS, CDR2 YYNGEE. CDR3: CASSVDLREAQYF. The CDR3 coding sequence is TGTGCCAGCAGCGTAGACCTCCGGGAGGCCCAGTACTTC.

On this clonotype: At one of its ends the junction is not consistent with the germline gene, which may arise from a read error. The DNA of the CDR3 is TGCGCCAGCAGCTTGGCTGGAGGCTACGAGCAGCACTTC. Protein sequence: CASSLAGGYEQHF. The chain uses TRBV5-1 and TRBJ2-7, with D possibly matching TRBD2 (5 bases). The length of the CDR3 is 13 residues. Germline V gene lookup returns CDR1 SGHRS and CDR2 YFSETQ.

This clonotype occurred many times. V usage is TRBV11-2 and J usage is TRBJ2-7; D is unclear. Deletions cut 5 bases from V and 7 bases from J, with 12 bases between. Germline V CDR1 and CDR2: SGHAT, FQNNGV. The CDR3 is 12 amino acids. CDR3 nucleotides: TGTGCCAGCAGCCGATCCCCAGCGGAGCAGTACTTC. Translated, it gives CASSRSPAEQYF.

Notes on this clonotype: An end of the junction differs from the germline gene, which may be a read error. The chain carries TRBV13 and TRBJ2-5, with 10 positions matching TRBD2. The CDR3 is 17 amino acids. Germline V gene sequence: CDR1 PRHDT, CDR2 FYEKMQ (reference sequence). CDR3 in DNA: TGTGCCAGCAGCGTAGGGGGAAGCGGGGGGGCCTTTGAGACCCAGTACTTC. Residues: CASSVGGSGGAFETQYF.

This clonotype showed up just a few times. The chain employs TRBV11-2 and TRBJ2-2, with TRBD1 matching over 11 bases. CDR1 SGHAT and CDR2 FQNNGV come from the germline V gene. CDR3 length: 15 amino acids. V shed 5 bases and J 5 bases; nucleotides not matched to a gene: 4. The CDR3 nucleotides read TGTGCCAGCAGCCTCCGGGACAGGGGGACCGGGGAGCTGTTTTTT. It is translated as CASSLRDRGTGELFF. Supplemented by reference TRBV11-2 and TRBJ2-2, the full variable domain reads EAGVAQSPRYKIIEKRQSVAFWCNPISGHATLYWYQQILGQGPKLLIQFQNNGVVDDSQLPKDRFSAERLKGVDSTLKIQPAKLEDSAVYLCASSLRDRGTGELFFGEGSRLTVL.

The V call is TRBV7-8, the J call TRBJ1-4, with TRBD1 matching 7 bases. The V segment lost 1 base and the J segment 9 bases; nucleotides outside the gene matches: 5. This CDR3 has 14 amino acids. Germline CDR1 and CDR2: SGHVS and FQNEAQ. This chain's CDR3 is CASSLGRQGKKLFF. The DNA for the CDR3 is TGTGCCAGCAGCTTAGGTCGACAGGGTAAAAAACTGTTTTTT. Complete variable domain (other parts from reference TRBV7-8 and TRBJ1-4): GAGVSQSPRYKVAKRGQDVALRCDPISGHVSLFWYQQALGQGPEFLTYFQNEAQLDKSGLPSDRFFAERPEGSVSTLKIQRTQQEDSAVYLCASSLGRQGKKLFFGSGTQLSVL.

This clonotype came up many times. V usage is TRBV10-3 and J usage is TRBJ2-7, with TRBD1 matching 8 bases. The CDR3 is 13 amino acids. Germline lookup yields CDR1 ENHRY and CDR2 SYGVKD. With V trimmed by 7 bases and J by 0 bases, 2 bases remained unmatched. The CDR3 DNA reads TGTGCCATCATGGACAGGGTCTCCTACGAGCAGTACTTC. Its protein is CAIMDRVSYEQYF.

This clonotype qualifies as medium-sized (0.01 to 0.1%). This sequence joins TRBV25-1 and TRBJ1-6; D possibly corresponds to TRBD1 (5 bases). The ends were cut back, 2 bases at V and 10 bases at J, with 12 bases in the middle. In germline, CDR1 is MGHDK, CDR2 SYGVNS. The CDR3 runs 14 residues. CDR3 protein: CASSEQGFGSPLHF. CDR3 bases: TGTGCCAGCAGTGAACAGGGTTTCGGATCACCCCTCCACTTT.

This clonotype was seen a few times. This chain uses TRBV3-1 with TRBJ1-2, with D uncertain. The CDR3 totals 15 residues. Germline loops: CDR1 LGHDT, CDR2 YNNKEL (reference sequence). The germline V and J ends were trimmed by 1 base and 1 base, with 10 bases remaining between them. CDR3 sequence: CASSQVIGVNYGYTF. CDR3 nucleotides: TGTGCCAGCAGCCAAGTGATCGGGGTTAACTATGGCTACACCTTC.

This clonotype was detected ten times or more. The rearrangement joins TRBV29-1 to TRBJ2-5, with 8 bases that match TRBD2. V shed 7 bases, J shed 4 bases, and the junction held 8 bases outside the gene matches. CDR3 length: 13 residues. CDR1 is SQVTM, CDR2 ANQGSEA, per germline. In DNA, the CDR3 is TGCAGCGCCAACCCGGGACTAGTAGAGACCCAGTACTTC. Amino acids: CSANPGLVETQYF.

CDR3 in amino acids: CASSVGFGLNYGYTF. The CDR3 bases are TGTGCCAGCAGCGTAGGCTTCGGGTTGAACTATGGCTACACCTTC. The J gene is TRBJ1-2, the V gene TRBV9; D gene unclear. CDR1 is SGDLS and CDR2 is YYNGEE in the germline V gene. V lost 0 bases to trimming and J lost 2 bases, with 11 bases between them. The CDR3 is 15 residues long.

The table lists this clonotype with a few counts. The CDR3 loop reads CASRLTGADTQYF. DNA for the CDR3: TGCGCCAGCAGACTGACGGGAGCCGATACGCAGTATTTT. The chain links TRBV5-1 to TRBJ2-3; D is possibly TRBD2 (6 bases). V lost 5 bases and J 6 bases, leaving 13 bases between the germline ends. This CDR3 is 13 amino acids long. Looked up from germline, CDR1 is SGHRS and CDR2 is YFSETQ.

This clonotype was detected a few times. V gene TRBV9 combines with J gene TRBJ2-2; 14 positions agree with TRBD2. In germline, CDR1 is SGDLS, CDR2 YYNGEE. With 5 bases clipped from V and 6 bases from J, the junction kept 18 bases outside the gene matches. The CDR3 totals 20 residues. The CDR3 region is CASSADRRLTSGRAPGELFF. The DNA of the CDR3 is TGTGCCAGCAGTGCGGACAGGCGCTTGACTAGCGGGAGGGCCCCCGGGGAGCTGTTTTTT.

This chain connects TRBV25-1 to TRBJ1-4; tentatively, D is TRBD1 (5 bases). Deletions cut 6 bases from V and 7 bases from J, with 18 bases between. Germline-derived CDR1 and CDR2 are MGHDK and SYGVNS. This CDR3 is 15 amino acids long. The DNA for the CDR3 is TGTGCCAGCAGCGAAGGGGATGTGACCGTTGAAAAACTGTTTTTT. Amino acids: CASSEGDVTVEKLFF.

Many counts were recorded for this clonotype. The V call is TRBV6-5, the J call TRBJ1-5; tentative D call: TRBD1 (5 bases). CDR3 length: 13 amino acids. V was clipped by 4 bases and J by 11 bases, with 15 bases between them. The germline V gene encodes CDR1 MNHEY and CDR2 SVGAGI. CDR3 DNA: TGTGCCAGCAGTTCCCGGGACGCGGAGACCCAGCATTTT. It is translated as CASSSRDAETQHF.

This rearrangement joins TRBV2 to TRBJ2-1, with 7 bases aligning to TRBD2. This CDR3 contains 14 residues. The germline gives CDR1 SNHLY, CDR2 FYNNEI. Germline trimming cut 7 bases from V and 4 bases from J; bases unmatched to any gene: 7. CDR3 in DNA: TGTGCCAGCAATCAGCTAGCGGCTTACAATGAGCAGTTCTTC. Its translation: CASNQLAAYNEQFF.